This TCR beta chain was identified during a study of CD8+ T cells in alopecia areata. Extracted RNA was reverse transcribed into cDNA, the sequencing template. Only in-frame clones appear in the TCRdb table, and some are missing; sequencing was by immunoSEQ multiplex PCR. The sample consists of 210,000 or so clones, under 70% of them appearing once. The germline V and J ends were trimmed by 0 bases and 9 bases, with 15 bases remaining between them. This CDR3 contains 15 residues. Germline V lookup: CDR1 LGHNA, CDR2 YSLEER. Treatment described: oral pan-JAK inhibitor, 5-10 mg twice daily. Sequenced here: CD4+ T cells sorted from blood, sampled at approximately week 44, from a patient treated with tofacitinib. The chain combines TRBV4-3 with TRBJ1-5; D possibly corresponds to TRBD1 (6 bases). The TCR comes from a human donor with alopecia areata. The DNA for the CDR3 is TGCGCCAGCAGCCAAGATCAGGGGAAAGGGTGGCCCCAGCATTTT. Encoded protein: CASSQDQGKGWPQHF.